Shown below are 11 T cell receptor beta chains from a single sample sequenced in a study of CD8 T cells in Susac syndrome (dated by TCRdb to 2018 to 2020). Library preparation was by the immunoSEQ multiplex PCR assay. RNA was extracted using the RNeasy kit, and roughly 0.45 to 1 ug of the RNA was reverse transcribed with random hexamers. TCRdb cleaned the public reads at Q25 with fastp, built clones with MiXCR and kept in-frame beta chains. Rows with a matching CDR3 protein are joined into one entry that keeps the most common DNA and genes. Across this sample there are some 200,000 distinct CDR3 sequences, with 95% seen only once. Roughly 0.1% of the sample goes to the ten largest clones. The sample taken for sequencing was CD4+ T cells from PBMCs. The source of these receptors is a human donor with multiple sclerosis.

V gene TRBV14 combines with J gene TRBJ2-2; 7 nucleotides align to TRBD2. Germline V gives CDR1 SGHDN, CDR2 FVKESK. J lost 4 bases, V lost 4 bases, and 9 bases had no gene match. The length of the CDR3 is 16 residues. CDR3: CASSPLSGRITGELFF. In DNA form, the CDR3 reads TGTGCCAGCAGCCCGCTATCCGGGAGGATCACCGGGGAGCTGTTTTTT. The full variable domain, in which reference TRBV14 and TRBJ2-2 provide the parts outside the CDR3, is EAGVTQFPSHSVIEKGQTVTLRCDPISGHDNLYWYRRVMGKEIKFLLHFVKESKQDESGMPNNRFLAERTGGTYSTLKVQPAELEDSGVYFCASSPLSGRITGELFFGEGSRLTVL.

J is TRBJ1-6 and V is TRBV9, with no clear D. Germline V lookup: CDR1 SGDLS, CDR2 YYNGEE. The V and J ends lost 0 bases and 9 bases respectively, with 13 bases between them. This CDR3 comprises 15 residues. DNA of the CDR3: TGTGCCAGCAGCGTAGGAGAGGGATCGCGTTCACCCCTCCACTTT. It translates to CASSVGEGSRSPLHF. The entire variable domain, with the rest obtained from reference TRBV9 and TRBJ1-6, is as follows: DSGVTQTPKHLITATGQRVTLRCSPRSGDLSVYWYQQSLDQGLQFLIQYYNGEERAKGNILERFSAQQFPDLHSELNLSSLELGDSALYFCASSVGEGSRSPLHFGNGTRLTVT.

The chain's CDR3 is CASSPRPTYEQYF. The CDR3 coding sequence is TGTGCCAGCAGTCCCAGACCGACCTACGAGCAGTACTTC. The chain has TRBV27 and TRBJ2-7; the D is unclear. V was trimmed by 5 bases and J by 2 bases, leaving 10 bases between them. Germline V lookup: CDR1 MNHEY, CDR2 SMNVEV (reference sequence). The CDR3 sequence is 13 residues long.

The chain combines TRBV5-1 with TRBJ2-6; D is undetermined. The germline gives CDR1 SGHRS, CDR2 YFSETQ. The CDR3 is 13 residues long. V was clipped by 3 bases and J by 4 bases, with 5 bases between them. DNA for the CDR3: TGCGCCAGCAGCTCCCGCGGGGCCAACGTCCTGACTTTC. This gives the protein CASSSRGANVLTF.

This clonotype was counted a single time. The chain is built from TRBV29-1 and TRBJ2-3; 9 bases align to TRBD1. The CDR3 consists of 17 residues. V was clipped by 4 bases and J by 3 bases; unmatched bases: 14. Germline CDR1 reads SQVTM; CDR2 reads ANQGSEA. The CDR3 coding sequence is TGCAGCGTTGGAATAATAAAACCGGGACAGGGTACAGATACGCAGTATTTT. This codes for CSVGIIKPGQGTDTQYF.

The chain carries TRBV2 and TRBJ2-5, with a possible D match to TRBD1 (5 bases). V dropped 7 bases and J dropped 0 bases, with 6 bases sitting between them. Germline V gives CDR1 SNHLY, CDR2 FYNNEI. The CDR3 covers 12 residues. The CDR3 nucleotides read TGTGCCAGCACCAGGGACCAAGAGACCCAGTACTTC. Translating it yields CASTRDQETQYF.

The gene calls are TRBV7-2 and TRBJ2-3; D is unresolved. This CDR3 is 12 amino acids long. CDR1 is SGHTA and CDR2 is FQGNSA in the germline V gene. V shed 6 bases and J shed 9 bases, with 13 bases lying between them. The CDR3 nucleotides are TGTGCCAGCAGGTGGGGTTCCGGCACGCAGTATTTT. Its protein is CASRWGSGTQYF.

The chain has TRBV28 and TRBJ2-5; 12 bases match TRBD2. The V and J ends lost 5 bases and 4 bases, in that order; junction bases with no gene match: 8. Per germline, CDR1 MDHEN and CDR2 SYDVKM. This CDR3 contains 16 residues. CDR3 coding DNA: TGTGCCAGCAGTAAATCCGGACTAGCGGGAAGAGAGACCCAGTACTTC. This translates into CASSKSGLAGRETQYF.

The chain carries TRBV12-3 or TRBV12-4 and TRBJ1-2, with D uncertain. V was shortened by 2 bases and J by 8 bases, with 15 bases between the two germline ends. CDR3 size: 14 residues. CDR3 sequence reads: CASSLFGWEVGYTF. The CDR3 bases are TGTGCCAGCAGTTTATTCGGTTGGGAGGTGGGCTACACCTTC.

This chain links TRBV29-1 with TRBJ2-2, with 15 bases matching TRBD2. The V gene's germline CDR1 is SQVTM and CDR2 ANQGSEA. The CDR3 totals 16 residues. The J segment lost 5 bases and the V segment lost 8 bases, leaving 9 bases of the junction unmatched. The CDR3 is CSTRTSGRADTGELFF. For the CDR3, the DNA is TGCAGCACCAGGACTAGCGGGAGGGCCGATACCGGGGAGCTGTTTTTT.

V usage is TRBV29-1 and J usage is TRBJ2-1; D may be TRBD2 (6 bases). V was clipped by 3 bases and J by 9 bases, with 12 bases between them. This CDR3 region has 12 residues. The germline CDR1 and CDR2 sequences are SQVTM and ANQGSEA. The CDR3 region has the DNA TGCAGCGTTGATTCCGCCGGGGGTGAGCAGTTCTTC. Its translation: CSVDSAGGEQFF.